The entry below describes one T cell receptor beta chain. No cognate antigen has been identified for it. One base away there is no much larger clone; base qualities are not given. This entry comes from a study of blood T cell repertoires in COVID-19 (dated by TCRdb to 2018 to 2020). As for the study more broadly: The collaborator samples originated in the United States, Italy and Spain and spanned the acute and convalescent phases of COVID-19. The prospective study material was composed of cDNA or gDNA derived from T cells, B-cell-depleted T cells, or PBMCs. The dataset comprised deeply sampled blood TCRbeta repertoires from subjects exposed to, actively infected with, or recovered from COVID-19. A freely available public database, intended as a resource for researchers studying the immune response to SARS-CoV-2, is where the repertoires were released. Samples came from the ongoing ImmuneRACE study (first 160 participants) plus 1,254 subjects from 6 global collaborators. A de-identified subject ID, COVID-19 status, age in years and sex were almost always included in the sample metadata. Where HLA class I and class II types were available, the types were taken from metadata supplied by the sample provider, not from assay-based typing. On the study overall, not on this receptor specifically: The amount of clinical and demographic metadata varied by source and participant and was provided uncurated.

The collaborating institutions used their own protocols to collect whole blood in K2EDTA tubes. Collaborator samples were shipped for TCRbeta analysis as frozen whole blood, isolated PBMCs, or DNA extracted from either sample type. Measured from the cysteine to the phenylalanine, the CDR3 is 16 residues long. Of the read, only the CDR3 DNA is kept; its 48 bases are in frame from base 1. The germline V gene encodes CDR1 MNHNS and CDR2 SASEGT. V has 4 bases trimmed and J has 7 bases trimmed; junction bases matching no gene number 9. TCRbeta CDR3 regions were amplified from genomic DNA using the immunoSEQ Assay, a bias-controlled multiplex PCR. In the paper's pipeline: Within the assay, amplification of reference gene primers was used to estimate how many nucleated cells each sample contained. Sequence reads were collapsed and filtered to measure the absolute abundance of every unique TCRbeta CDR3 rearrangement. For each sample, productive Simpson clonality was calculated by taking the square root of Simpson's diversity index across productive rearrangements. What TCRdb holds here is the immuneACCESS table cut down to in-frame rearrangements. Part of the clones is not present; checked against another copy, under half of the missing clones reflect an unresolved V gene, and the others are unexplained. The V and J calls and clone size were taken over from that table, and D and trimming were inferred from the DNA. Recorded for this sample are approximately 30,000 clones; 80% to 90% of them occurred a single time. The top ten hold 26% of the sample.

The TCR originated in a human donor in a cohort sampled during active COVID-19. The sequenced sample consisted of peripheral blood. The chain is assembled from TRBV6-1 and TRBJ2-1, with TRBD2 matching 11 junction bases. The bases read TGTGCCAGCAGTGCCTTAGCGGGGGGGCCTCGAAATGAGCAGTTCTTC. Its translation reads: CASSALAGGPRNEQFF.